The 24 T cell receptor beta chains below all came from one sample that was sequenced in a study of T cell changes during pregnancy in multiple sclerosis. The method was immunoSEQ multiplex PCR; TCRdb's version includes in-frame clones alone and lacks a portion of them. Of around 70,000 clones listed, about nine tenths are singletons. This material consisted of peripheral blood, taken in the third trimester of pregnancy. These receptors were taken from a female donor with multiple sclerosis, enrolled in a pregnancy study.

The V call is TRBV28, the J call TRBJ2-4; weak D call: TRBD1 (6 bases). V lost 2 bases and J 6 bases, leaving 14 bases between the germline ends. The germline CDR1 and CDR2 sequences are MDHEN and SYDVKM. This CDR3 spans 15 amino acids. CDR3 amino acids: CASSLGQHPSNIQYF. The CDR3 bases are TGTGCCAGCAGTTTAGGACAGCACCCTTCAAACATTCAGTACTTC.

The rearrangement links TRBV7-2 to TRBJ1-1; TRBD1 matches at 8 bases. Germline V gene sequence: CDR1 SGHTA, CDR2 FQGNSA. V was pared by 5 bases and J by 6 bases, with 5 bases of the junction left unmatched. The CDR3 sequence is 13 residues long. In DNA, the CDR3 is TGTGCCAGCAGCCTGCTACAGGGGGCTGAAGCTTTCTTT. Translation: CASSLLQGAEAFF.

CDR3 sequence (DNA): TGCGCCAGCAGCCCCAGACAGGGGGCGGGTGAAAAACTGTTTTTT. Translated: CASSPRQGAGEKLFF. This rearrangement joins TRBV4-1 to TRBJ1-4; 10 bases are a match to TRBD1. The CDR3 extends over 15 amino acids. The V gene's germline CDR1 is MGHRA and CDR2 YSYEKL. Trimming took 4 bases from V and 7 from J; bases not matched to a gene: 6.

The rearrangement links TRBV5-1 to TRBJ2-5, with TRBD1 matching 7 bases. Germline CDR1 SGHRS, CDR2 YFSETQ. CDR3 length: 15 residues. The V gene end was trimmed by 5 bases and the J gene end by 1 base; junction bases not matched to a gene: 8. The CDR3 nucleotides read TGCGCCAGCAGGCCTACAGGGGTGGGCCAAGAGACCCAGTACTTC. Encoded protein: CASRPTGVGQETQYF.

The chain joins TRBV5-1 to TRBJ2-2; 8 bases agree with TRBD2. In germline, CDR1 is SGHRS, CDR2 YFSETQ. CDR3 length: 20 residues. The J segment lost 0 bases and the V segment lost 1 base, leaving 14 bases of the junction unmatched. DNA for the CDR3: TGCGCCAGCAGCTTGAAGGGCGGGTTAGCGGGGTTCTCGAACACCGGGGAGCTGTTTTTT. The encoded protein is CASSLKGGLAGFSNTGELFF.

V gene TRBV15 combines with J gene TRBJ1-4; D perhaps matches TRBD1 (5 bases). Germline lookup yields CDR1 LNHNV and CDR2 YYDKDF (reference sequence). Trimming cost V 2 bases and J 1 base, with 17 bases left between them. The CDR3 spans 18 residues. The CDR3: CATSRFWPRALTNEKLFF. In nucleotides, the CDR3 is TGTGCCACCAGCAGATTCTGGCCCAGGGCTTTAACTAATGAAAAACTGTTTTTT.

The chain has TRBV2 and TRBJ1-3; 7 nucleotides agree with TRBD1. Looked up from germline, CDR1 is SNHLY and CDR2 is FYNNEI. This CDR3 has 13 amino acids. With 6 bases clipped from V and 4 bases from J, the junction kept 3 bases outside the gene matches. The CDR3 DNA follows: TGTGCCAGCAGGGGGACAGCGGGAAACACCATATATTTT. Translating it yields CASRGTAGNTIYF.

J is TRBJ1-1 and V is TRBV5-1; D perhaps matches TRBD1 (6 bases). Per the germline V gene, CDR1 is SGHRS and CDR2 is YFSETQ. This CDR3 spans 13 amino acids. Trimming took off 7 bases at V and 2 bases at J, with 12 bases between the two ends. The CDR3 coding sequence is TGCGCCAGCCGGGACACTTTTAACACTGAAGCTTTCTTT. Translating gives CASRDTFNTEAFF.

The chain joins TRBV5-4 to TRBJ1-2; no definite D call. The ends were cut back, 0 bases at V and 7 bases at J, with 10 bases in the middle. CDR3 size: 13 residues. Germline assignment: CDR1 SGHNT and CDR2 YYREEE (reference sequence). CDR3 amino acids: CASSLAPGGGYTF. The CDR3 DNA follows: TGTGCCAGCAGCTTGGCCCCGGGTGGTGGCTACACCTTC.

This rearrangement joins TRBV4-2 to TRBJ2-3; D not certain. Germline V gives CDR1 LGHNA, CDR2 YNFKEQ. The V end was cut by 0 bases, the J end by 2 bases, with 6 bases between. The length of the CDR3 is 14 residues. The CDR3 region has the DNA TGTGCCAGCAGCCAAGATCCCATCACAGATACGCAGTATTTT. Protein product: CASSQDPITDTQYF.

The chain uses TRBV6-4 and TRBJ2-3, with TRBD1 matching over 7 bases. CDR3 length: 14 residues. Germline loops: CDR1 MRHNA, CDR2 SNTAGT. Trimming at V came to 0 bases and at J to 5 bases, leaving 2 bases not matched to a gene. CDR3: CASSDSDRIDTQYF. Here the CDR3 DNA reads TGTGCCAGCAGTGACTCGGACAGGATAGATACGCAGTATTTT.

This clone was picked up one time. The CDR3 loop reads CSVVVTYNEQFF. The CDR3 bases are TGCAGCGTTGTGGTAACATACAATGAGCAGTTCTTC. The chain employs TRBV29-1 and TRBJ2-1; no clear D gene. With 4 bases removed from V and 4 bases from J, the gap between germline ends came to 8 bases. CDR1 is SQVTM and CDR2 is ANQGSEA in the germline V gene. CDR3 length: 12 amino acids.

The chain is built from TRBV6-1 and TRBJ2-7; TRBD2 might be the D (5 bases). Germline CDR1 reads MNHNS; CDR2 reads SASEGT. This CDR3 spans 13 amino acids. The V gene lost 6 bases and the J gene lost 2 bases, with 11 bases spanning the gap. CDR3: CASSNRGTYEQYF. The DNA for the CDR3 is TGTGCCAGCAGCAATCGGGGTACCTACGAGCAGTACTTC.

The chain carries TRBV9 and TRBJ1-2; D gene uncertain. Per germline, CDR1 SGDLS and CDR2 YYNGEE. CDR3 length: 16 residues. The V and J ends lost 1 base and 5 bases respectively, with 18 bases between them. DNA of the CDR3: TGTGCCAGCAGCGTACAGGCAGCGGCCTTAGGGTATGGCTACACCTTC. Its protein product is CASSVQAAALGYGYTF.

This chain uses TRBV9 with TRBJ2-3; maybe TRBD2 (5 bases). V lost 0 bases to trimming and J lost 6 bases, with 17 bases between them. This CDR3 spans 16 amino acids. Germline-derived CDR1 and CDR2 are SGDLS and YYNGEE. The CDR3 DNA sequence: TGTGCCAGCAGCGTAGGAGGGAGTAGCGCCGCGGATACGCAGTATTTT. It codes for CASSVGGSSAADTQYF.

The chain uses TRBV7-9 and TRBJ2-1; perhaps TRBD2 as D (6 bases). The V and J ends lost 5 bases and 6 bases respectively, with 17 bases between them. Germline V gene data show CDR1 as SEHNR and CDR2 as FQNEAQ (reference sequence). The CDR3 is made up of 15 amino acids. CDR3 DNA: TGTGCCAGCAGCCTACTAGCATTCGTGGGCAATGAGCAGTTCTTC. This translates into CASSLLAFVGNEQFF.

This clone was detected a few times. The rearrangement links TRBV2 to TRBJ2-7, with D perhaps matching TRBD2 (6 bases). Per the germline V gene, CDR1 is SNHLY and CDR2 is FYNNEI. V was clipped by 8 bases and J by 0 bases, with 14 bases between them. CDR3 size: 14 residues. The CDR3 nucleotides read TGTGCCAGCCGCGGGACTTATAGCTCCTACGAGCAGTACTTC. It yields the protein CASRGTYSSYEQYF.

The chain is built from TRBV30 and TRBJ2-5, with 8 nucleotides matching TRBD2. Germline V gene sequence: CDR1 GTSNPN, CDR2 SVGIG (reference sequence). The length of the CDR3 is 15 residues. J was trimmed by 4 bases and V by 1 base; bases with no gene match: 8. CDR3 coding DNA: TGTGCCTGGAGTGATCGAGCGGGGGCGGGAGAGACCCAGTACTTC. It is translated as CAWSDRAGAGETQYF.

V usage is TRBV10-3 and J usage is TRBJ1-2; 9 bases align to TRBD1. V shed 4 bases, J shed 3 bases, and the junction held 6 bases outside the gene matches. This CDR3 is built from 15 residues. Germline lookup yields CDR1 ENHRY and CDR2 SYGVKD. The DNA for the CDR3 is TGTGCCATCAGTGGCTGGGACAGGGTTGACTATGGCTACACCTTC. This translates into CAISGWDRVDYGYTF.

The chain recombines TRBV11-1 with TRBJ1-1, with 7 bases aligning to TRBD1. The CDR3 contains 14 residues. Germline CDR1 is SGHAT and CDR2 is FQDESV (reference sequence). After removal of 3 bases from V and 1 base from J, the junction contained 2 bases not matched to a gene. The chain's CDR3 is CASSFDRENTEAFF. CDR3 sequence (DNA): TGTGCCAGCAGCTTTGACAGGGAGAACACTGAAGCTTTCTTT.

V and J are TRBV7-2 and TRBJ1-4; TRBD1 might be the D (5 bases). The CDR3 contains 16 residues. Deletions cut 5 bases from V and 7 bases from J, with 20 bases between. Germline CDR1 reads SGHTA; CDR2 reads FQGNSA. DNA of the CDR3: TGTGCCAGCAGCGAAGGGGTACGGGGACTCGGTGAAAAACTGTTTTTT. It yields the protein CASSEGVRGLGEKLFF.

The genes are TRBV10-3 and TRBJ1-6, with 10 bases fitting TRBD1. The CDR3 extends over 19 amino acids. With V trimmed by 4 bases and J by 11 bases, 20 bases remained unmatched. Germline CDR1 ENHRY, CDR2 SYGVKD. CDR3 DNA: TGTGCCATCAGTGGCCTTAAGACAGGGGGCCTTACCTCGGGGACACCCCTCCACTTT. It encodes CAISGLKTGGLTSGTPLHF.

The J gene is TRBJ2-3, the V gene TRBV5-1; TRBD2 matches at 14 bases. The CDR3 is made up of 16 amino acids. J was trimmed by 3 bases and V by 2 bases; bases with no gene match: 2. CDR1 SGHRS and CDR2 YFSETQ come from the germline V gene. CDR3 DNA: TGCGCCAGCAGCTTTGGGACTAGCGGGGGAACAGATACGCAGTATTTT. This translates into CASSFGTSGGTDTQYF.

In this sample, this clone turned up a few times. V and J are TRBV28 and TRBJ1-4; D is unresolved. Trimming shortened V by 6 bases and J by 7 bases, and 9 bases separated the two germline ends. Germline V gene data show CDR1 as MDHEN and CDR2 as SYDVKM. The CDR3 consists of 12 residues. This CDR3 reads CASSPFLEKLFF. The CDR3 DNA reads as TGTGCCAGCAGCCCGTTTCTTGAAAAACTGTTTTTT.